This T cell receptor beta chain was retrieved from a study of T cell responses to AZD1222 COVID-19 vaccine. TCRdb's copy holds only in-frame clones and misses some; the assay was immunoSEQ multiplex PCR. The table has about 140,000 clones, roughly 91% seen once; the top ten hold about 9.1%. Study-level points and caveats: Among those given AZD1222, only six were seropositive at baseline.

As to this clone: Its specificity is not known.

The V segment lost 0 bases and the J segment 3 bases; nucleotides outside the gene matches: 8. Looked up from germline, CDR1 is SGDLS and CDR2 is YYNGEE. The CDR3 runs 16 residues. The sequences come from peripheral blood, collected on day 0 of AZD1222 vaccination. The TCR was taken from an adult in good health. V usage is TRBV9 and J usage is TRBJ2-7, with TRBD2 identical over 8 bases. The CDR3 reads CASSVGLAGGFYEQYF. CDR3 bases: TGTGCCAGCAGCGTAGGGTTGGCGGGGGGTTTCTACGAGCAGTACTTC.